This passage covers 26 T cell receptor beta chains from one sample sequenced in a study of cytomegalovirus exposure and HLA in healthy donors. Generated by immunoSEQ multiplex PCR, the TCRdb table keeps only in-frame clones and is missing some. The sample contains around 250,000 clones, 85% to 90% of which appear only once. The sample consisted of PBMCs. These receptors all stem from a woman under 30 in good health and CMV-seronegative.

V is TRBV7-8 and J is TRBJ2-1; weak D call: TRBD2 (5 bases). The germline gives CDR1 SGHVS, CDR2 FQNEAQ. V lost 4 bases to trimming and J lost 3 bases, with 10 bases between them. The CDR3 extends over 14 amino acids. The CDR3 DNA reads as TGTGCCAGCAGCTCATTAAGCGGCTACAATGAGCAGTTCTTC. Protein product: CASSSLSGYNEQFF.

This chain joins TRBV28 and TRBJ1-2; maybe TRBD1 (6 bases). This CDR3 region has 11 residues. Looked up from germline, CDR1 is MDHEN and CDR2 is SYDVKM. The V end lost 9 bases, the J end lost 6 bases, and 11 bases lay between the germline ends. In nucleotides, the CDR3 is TGTGCCAGTTCCTACAGGGATGGCTACACCTTC. As protein: CASSYRDGYTF.

This rearrangement joins TRBV28 to TRBJ2-7; D unclear. Germline assignment: CDR1 MDHEN and CDR2 SYDVKM. The CDR3 is made up of 13 amino acids. Trimming left V 11 bases short and J 2 bases short, with 16 bases between. This chain's CDR3 is CAVETGLPYEQYF. CDR3 DNA sequence: TGTGCCGTCGAGACCGGGTTACCCTACGAGCAGTACTTC.

The chain links TRBV13 to TRBJ2-2, with no clear D. Germline assignment: CDR1 PRHDT and CDR2 FYEKMQ (reference sequence). V was shortened by 2 bases and J by 0 bases, with 10 bases between the two germline ends. This CDR3 has 16 residues. CDR3 protein: CASSLMQAPNTGELFF. The CDR3, as DNA: TGTGCCAGCAGCTTAATGCAGGCACCGAACACCGGGGAGCTGTTTTTT.

This clone was observed a single time. The chain uses TRBV7-2 and TRBJ2-7, with TRBD2 matching 8 bases. The junction had 8 bases not matched to a gene; V was cut back by 4 bases and J by 3 bases. Looked up from germline, CDR1 is SGHTA and CDR2 is FQGNSA. This CDR3 comprises 15 residues. CDR3 region: CASSSSGGALYEQYF. The CDR3 DNA sequence: TGTGCCAGCAGCTCCTCGGGGGGGGCACTCTACGAGCAGTACTTC.

This clone was detected once. The V gene is TRBV18, the J gene TRBJ2-7, with TRBD1 matching over 12 bases. The CDR3 extends over 15 amino acids. Trimming took 3 bases from V and 4 from J; bases not matched to a gene: 4. Looked up from germline, CDR1 is KGHSH and CDR2 is LQKENI. DNA for the CDR3: TGTGCCAGCTCACCGGGACAGGGGGCCCCATACGAGCAGTACTTC. Its translation is CASSPGQGAPYEQYF. Full variable domain (rest looked up from reference TRBV18 and TRBJ2-7): NAGVMQNPRHLVRRRGQEARLRCSPMKGHSHVYWYRQLPEEGLKFMVYLQKENIIDESGMPKERFSAEFPKEGPSILRIQQVVRGDSAAYFCASSPGQGAPYEQYFGPGTRLTVT.

The rearrangement joins TRBV6-5 to TRBJ2-7; D gene unclear. This CDR3 is built from 15 residues. V lost 0 bases and J 3 bases, leaving 12 bases between the germline ends. Germline V gives CDR1 MNHEY, CDR2 SVGAGI. The CDR3 DNA reads as TGTGCCAGCAGTTACTCGTACGGAGTAGACTACGAGCAGTACGTC. Amino acid sequence: CASSYSYGVDYEQYV.

The V gene is TRBV10-2, the J gene TRBJ2-5; D is unclear. CDR3 length: 15 residues. The V gene's germline CDR1 is WSHSY and CDR2 SAAADI. Trimming cost V 3 bases and J 0 bases, with 11 bases left between them. The CDR3 sequence is CASSDPSQYQETQYF. In nucleotides, the CDR3 is TGCGCCAGCAGTGATCCCTCACAGTACCAAGAGACCCAGTACTTC.

This chain joins TRBV27 and TRBJ1-2; 9 positions match TRBD1. The CDR3 runs 18 residues. Trimming removed 2 bases from V and 0 bases from J; junction bases left unmatched: 10. Germline V CDR1 and CDR2: MNHEY, SMNVEV (reference sequence). This CDR3 reads CASSLEGERTGANYGYTF. CDR3 nucleotide sequence: TGTGCCAGCAGTTTAGAGGGGGAGAGGACAGGGGCTAACTATGGCTACACCTTC.

This clone has a handful of counts. The V call is TRBV6-5, the J call TRBJ1-5; D might be TRBD1 (5 bases). Germline V gives CDR1 MNHEY, CDR2 SVGAGI. V shed 5 bases and J shed 4 bases, with 9 bases lying between them. The CDR3 contains 13 residues. CDR3 DNA sequence: TGTGCCAGCAGTAACAACAGGAATCAGCCCCAGCATTTT. It encodes CASSNNRNQPQHF.

With regard to this clone: At the DNA level, this CDR3 is encoded by other sequences in the same sample as well. The CDR3 loop reads CASSLGRNTEAFF. CDR3 DNA: TGTGCCAGCAGCCTAGGGAGGAACACTGAAGCTTTCTTT. The chain couples TRBV11-3 to TRBJ1-1; D call uncertain. Germline V gives CDR1 SGHNT, CDR2 YENEEA. V shed 5 bases and J shed 1 base, with 8 bases lying between them. This CDR3 is built from 13 residues.

The rearrangement uses TRBV27 and TRBJ1-5; perhaps TRBD1 as D (6 bases). CDR3 length equals 15 residues. V was clipped by 2 bases and J by 5 bases, with 13 bases between them. Germline CDR1 is MNHEY and CDR2 is SMNVEV (reference sequence). CDR3 amino acids: CASSLLGGFDQPQHF. Written as DNA, the CDR3 is TGTGCCAGCAGTTTACTAGGGGGTTTTGATCAGCCCCAGCATTTT.

This clone was found once. The V call is TRBV6-1, the J call TRBJ2-1; tentative D call: TRBD2 (6 bases). Germline V CDR1 and CDR2: MNHNS, SASEGT. The CDR3 totals 18 residues. V shed 4 bases and J shed 7 bases, with 26 bases lying between them. CDR3 residues: CASSAINGGDLRSNEQFF. The CDR3 nucleotides are TGTGCCAGCAGTGCCATCAATGGAGGGGACCTTCGGTCGAATGAGCAGTTCTTC.

The chain employs TRBV6-1 and TRBJ2-5; the D gene is possibly TRBD1 (6 bases). This CDR3 has 15 residues. CDR1 MNHNS and CDR2 SASEGT come from the germline V gene. Deletions cut 4 bases from V and 5 bases from J, with 17 bases between. The DNA of the CDR3 is TGTGCCAGCAGTGGCCTAGGACCTAGGGGGGAGACCCAGTACTTC. This codes for CASSGLGPRGETQYF.

The chain links TRBV30 to TRBJ1-1; 7 bases agree with TRBD1. Per the germline V gene, CDR1 is GTSNPN and CDR2 is SVGIG (reference sequence). The CDR3 extends over 12 amino acids. The ends lost 1 base at V and 8 bases at J; junction bases unmatched: 4. DNA of the CDR3: TGTGCCTGGAGTGAGGAGACAGGGGAAGCTTTCTTT. Protein product: CAWSEETGEAFF.

V usage is TRBV28 and J usage is TRBJ1-6, with 10 bases fitting TRBD1. In germline, CDR1 is MDHEN, CDR2 SYDVKM. This CDR3 region has 15 residues. The junction had 8 bases not matched to a gene; V was cut back by 5 bases and J by 10 bases. The CDR3 region is CASSQWTGGGSPLHF. CDR3 bases: TGTGCCAGCAGTCAGTGGACAGGGGGGGGATCACCCCTCCACTTT.

The table lists this clone with a count of one. The rearrangement joins TRBV5-1 to TRBJ2-7; TRBD1 agrees at 10 bases. The V segment lost 2 bases and the J segment 6 bases; nucleotides outside the gene matches: 8. CDR3 length: 15 amino acids. Germline lookup yields CDR1 SGHRS and CDR2 YFSETQ. CDR3 loop: CASSLGGQGFSEQYV. The CDR3 DNA reads TGCGCCAGCAGCTTAGGGGGACAGGGGTTTTCCGAGCAGTACGTC.

The DNA of the CDR3 is TGTGCCAGCAGCGACTCAGTAACAGATACGCAGTATTTT. Residues: CASSDSVTDTQYF. The chain joins TRBV11-2 to TRBJ2-3; D ambiguous. This CDR3 has 13 residues. CDR1 is SGHAT and CDR2 is FQNNGV in the germline V gene. The V end was cut by 5 bases, the J end by 3 bases, with 9 bases between.

The chain has TRBV18 and TRBJ1-1, with no clear D. Looked up from germline, CDR1 is KGHSH and CDR2 is LQKENI. The CDR3 is 13 residues long. The ends were cut back, 2 bases at V and 3 bases at J, with 7 bases in the middle. DNA of the CDR3: TGTGCCAGCTCACCAGCCGGGTACACTGAAGCTTTCTTT. Its protein product is CASSPAGYTEAFF. The full variable domain, rest sourced from reference TRBV18 and TRBJ1-1, is NAGVMQNPRHLVRRRGQEARLRCSPMKGHSHVYWYRQLPEEGLKFMVYLQKENIIDESGMPKERFSAEFPKEGPSILRIQQVVRGDSAAYFCASSPAGYTEAFFGQGTRLTVV.

This clone came up a few times. Other DNA sequences of this sample code for an identical CDR3. The genes are TRBV10-3 and TRBJ1-2, with D maybe TRBD1 (5 bases). The germline V and J ends were trimmed by 0 bases and 5 bases, with 10 bases remaining between them. Germline assignment: CDR1 ENHRY and CDR2 SYGVKD. The CDR3 length is 14 residues. As DNA, the CDR3 is TGTGCCATCAGTGAGTCCCAGGGAGGATATGGCTACACCTTC. Amino acids: CAISESQGGYGYTF.

The chain joins TRBV4-2 to TRBJ2-7; TRBD2 matches 10 bases. With 3 bases clipped from V and 0 bases from J, the junction kept 8 bases outside the gene matches. The CDR3 runs to 17 residues. The V gene's germline CDR1 is LGHNA and CDR2 YNFKEQ. The CDR3 DNA reads TGTGCCAGCAGCCATCTAACTAGCGGGGAGAACTCCTACGAGCAGTACTTC. Translated, it gives CASSHLTSGENSYEQYF.

The rearrangement uses TRBV29-1 and TRBJ2-5; TRBD1 matches at 8 bases. Trimming removed 7 bases from V and 2 bases from J; junction bases left unmatched: 12. This CDR3 is built from 15 residues. Germline-derived CDR1 and CDR2 are SQVTM and ANQGSEA. CDR3 DNA sequence: TGCAGCGCCGACTTGGACAGGGTCACTCAAGAGACCCAGTACTTC. Translation gives CSADLDRVTQETQYF.

The chain combines TRBV7-9 with TRBJ2-7; TRBD2 aligns across 15 bases. The CDR3 runs to 16 residues. The germline V gene has CDR1 SEHNR and CDR2 FQNEAQ (reference sequence). V lost 4 bases and J lost 5; bases outside the gene matches: 6. The CDR3 spells CASSYPGTSGGNEQYV. The CDR3 DNA reads TGTGCCAGCAGCTACCCCGGGACTAGCGGGGGGAACGAGCAGTACGTC.

The count of this clone is one. The chain links TRBV7-9 to TRBJ2-4; maybe TRBD2 (5 bases). The V end was cut by 4 bases, the J end by 8 bases, with 15 bases between. The CDR3 extends over 14 amino acids. The germline V gene encodes CDR1 SEHNR and CDR2 FQNEAQ (reference sequence). In DNA form, the CDR3 reads TGTGCCAGCAGCTCCCTGAAGGGAGTGTACATTCAGTACTTC. It is translated as CASSSLKGVYIQYF.

The V gene is TRBV4-3, the J gene TRBJ1-3; D might be TRBD1 (5 bases). V was trimmed by 1 base and J by 0 bases, leaving 13 bases between them. The CDR3 totals 17 residues. CDR1 and CDR2 (germline): LGHNA, YSLEER. The CDR3 reads CASSQAATESSGNTIYF. The CDR3 nucleotides are TGCGCCAGCAGCCAAGCGGCGACAGAGAGCTCTGGAAACACCATATATTTT.

V is TRBV10-2 and J is TRBJ1-2, with a weak D call TRBD1 (6 bases). The CDR3 extends over 13 amino acids. V was shortened by 4 bases and J by 6 bases, with 12 bases between the two germline ends. Germline CDR1 WSHSY, CDR2 SAAADI. For the CDR3, the DNA is TGCGCCAGCAGTGGGGACACCCCTCATGGCTACACCTTC. Translating it yields CASSGDTPHGYTF.